These 27 T cell receptor beta chains came from one sample sequenced in a study of T cell responses to AZD1222 COVID-19 vaccine. Repertoires were generated with immunoSEQ multiplex PCR, while TCRdb's copy carries only in-frame clones and drops some. The table has about 150,000 clones, about 92% seen once. Sequences were derived from peripheral blood, sampled 28 days after the second AZD1222 dose. Every receptor here comes from an adult who received the AZD1222 COVID-19 vaccine.

The V call is TRBV28, the J call TRBJ2-3; D gene ambiguous. Per the germline V gene, CDR1 is MDHEN and CDR2 is SYDVKM. The CDR3 loop spans 14 amino acids. Between the trimmed V and J ends, which lost 4 bases and 4 bases, there was a span of 12 bases. The CDR3 reads CASSSHTLPDTQYF. The CDR3 DNA reads TGTGCCAGCAGTTCCCACACCCTGCCAGATACGCAGTATTTT. Complete variable domain (other parts from reference TRBV28 and TRBJ2-3): DVKVTQSSRYLVKRTGEKVFLECVQDMDHENMFWYRQDPGLGLRLIYFSYDVKMKEKGDIPEGYSVSREKKERFSLILESASTNQTSMYLCASSSHTLPDTQYFGPGTRLTVL.

This chain links TRBV18 with TRBJ2-7; TRBD2 matches at 14 bases. V trimming: 3 bases; J trimming: 4 bases; junction bases outside the gene matches: 8. Germline CDR1 is KGHSH and CDR2 is LQKENI. This CDR3 spans 17 amino acids. The CDR3 sequence is CASSPSGLAGERYEQYF. The CDR3 DNA follows: TGTGCCAGCTCACCGTCGGGACTAGCGGGAGAAAGGTACGAGCAGTACTTC.

CDR3 nucleotide sequence: TGTGCCAGCACACTGGACAGGGGGATCAATCAGCCCCAGCATTTT. Translated, it gives CASTLDRGINQPQHF. The rearrangement uses TRBV28 and TRBJ1-5, with 10 nucleotides matching TRBD1. Germline V lookup: CDR1 MDHEN, CDR2 SYDVKM. The ends lost 7 bases at V and 3 bases at J; junction bases unmatched: 6. The CDR3 consists of 15 residues.

The V gene is TRBV5-1, the J gene TRBJ1-4, with 7 bases matching TRBD1. The CDR3 consists of 14 residues. The V segment lost 0 bases and the J segment 8 bases; nucleotides outside the gene matches: 4. Germline CDR1 SGHRS, CDR2 YFSETQ. CDR3 residues: CASSLDQGVEKLFF. Written as DNA, the CDR3 is TGCGCCAGCAGCTTGGATCAGGGGGTCGAAAAACTGTTTTTT. The full variable domain, with the rest looked up from reference TRBV5-1 and TRBJ1-4, is KAGVTQTPRYLIKTRGQQVTLSCSPISGHRSVSWYQQTPGQGLQFLFEYFSETQRNKGNFPGRFSGRQFSNSRSEMNVSTLELGDSALYLCASSLDQGVEKLFFGSGTQLSVL.

The chain couples TRBV2 to TRBJ2-5; 11 bases are shared with TRBD2. Looked up from germline, CDR1 is SNHLY and CDR2 is FYNNEI. The CDR3 has 15 residues. V was clipped by 5 bases and J by 4 bases; unmatched bases: 6. CDR3 sequence reads: CASSSFSGGGETQYF. CDR3 DNA sequence: TGTGCCAGCAGTTCCTTTAGCGGGGGGGGAGAGACCCAGTACTTC.

The chain is built from TRBV6-2 or TRBV6-3 and TRBJ1-6; D is unclear. V gave up 0 bases and J gave up 6 bases, with 3 bases separating them. Per the germline V gene, CDR1 is MNHEY and CDR2 is SVGEGT. The CDR3 loop spans 13 amino acids. CDR3 DNA sequence: TGTGCCAGCAGTTACTCCGGTAATTCACCCCTCCACTTT. This translates into CASSYSGNSPLHF.

This clone was detected a few times. V gene TRBV7-8 combines with J gene TRBJ1-2; no definite D call. This CDR3 spans 12 amino acids. The V end lost 5 bases, the J end lost 13 bases, and 17 bases lay between the germline ends. Germline CDR1 SGHVS, CDR2 FQNEAQ. The CDR3 bases are TGTGCCAGCAGCCCCTTTGGCTTGGCGTTCACCTTC. Its protein product is CASSPFGLAFTF.

This chain links TRBV30 with TRBJ1-2; D is undetermined. Trimming removed 2 bases at V and 7 bases at J, with 17 bases between. Germline V gene lookup returns CDR1 GTSNPN and CDR2 SVGIG (reference sequence). This CDR3 has 14 residues. CDR3 bases: TGTGCCTGGAGTATACCTCCCGGGATCGGTGGCTACACCTTC. Translated: CAWSIPPGIGGYTF.

This rearrangement joins TRBV7-2 to TRBJ1-5; D not certain. CDR1 SGHTA and CDR2 FQGNSA come from the germline V gene. This CDR3 has 17 residues. Trimming pared 1 base from V and 6 bases from J, leaving 19 bases between. In DNA, the CDR3 is TGTGCCAGCAGCTTAGAACCTCCACGCCTTCTGGGTCAGCCCCAGCATTTT. It encodes CASSLEPPRLLGQPQHF.

CDR3 amino acids: CSVDGPRDEQYF. The CDR3 bases are TGCAGCGTTGACGGTCCTCGTGACGAGCAGTACTTC. V is TRBV29-1 and J is TRBJ2-7; the D is unclear. This CDR3 is built from 12 residues. Germline CDR1 is SQVTM and CDR2 is ANQGSEA. Trimming left V 3 bases short and J 5 bases short, with 11 bases between.

This sequence joins TRBV19 and TRBJ1-2; a weak D match, TRBD1 (5 bases). V shed 8 bases and J shed 8 bases, with 21 bases lying between them. Germline lookup yields CDR1 LNHDA and CDR2 SQIVND (reference sequence). CDR3 length equals 14 residues. The CDR3 loop reads CASALSGTPAGYTF. For the CDR3, the DNA is TGTGCCAGTGCCCTCTCCGGGACCCCGGCGGGCTACACCTTC.

The chain combines TRBV19 with TRBJ2-2, with D maybe TRBD1 (6 bases). Germline V gene lookup returns CDR1 LNHDA and CDR2 SQIVND (reference sequence). The CDR3 spans 14 residues. V shed 4 bases and J shed 2 bases, with 8 bases lying between them. CDR3 region: CASSRQENTGELFF. The CDR3 DNA sequence: TGTGCCAGTAGTAGACAGGAAAACACCGGGGAGCTGTTTTTT.

The J gene is TRBJ2-7, the V gene TRBV5-1; possibly TRBD1 for D (7 bases). Germline CDR1 is SGHRS and CDR2 is YFSETQ. CDR3 size: 16 residues. Trimming removed 4 bases at V and 0 bases at J, with 17 bases between. CDR3 DNA: TGCGCCAGCAGCCAGGAGGAGGGGGCTAACTCCTACGAGCAGTACTTC. Its protein product is CASSQEEGANSYEQYF. The complete variable domain, with remaining parts taken from reference TRBV5-1 and TRBJ2-7, reads KAGVTQTPRYLIKTRGQQVTLSCSPISGHRSVSWYQQTPGQGLQFLFEYFSETQRNKGNFPGRFSGRQFSNSRSEMNVSTLELGDSALYLCASSQEEGANSYEQYFGPGTRLTVT.

V is TRBV7-2 and J is TRBJ1-2; a weak D match, TRBD1 (6 bases). Looked up from germline, CDR1 is SGHTA and CDR2 is FQGNSA. V was cut by 0 bases and J by 0 bases, with 14 bases left in between. The CDR3 is 17 residues long. Here the CDR3 DNA reads TGTGCCAGCAGCTTAGCGGGGGGACCAGGGGCTAACTATGGCTACACCTTC. As protein: CASSLAGGPGANYGYTF.

This chain joins TRBV30 and TRBJ1-5; a possible D gene is TRBD1 (5 bases). V was cut by 2 bases and J by 11 bases, with 16 bases left in between. CDR3 length: 13 residues. CDR1 is GTSNPN, CDR2 SVGIG, per germline (reference sequence). CDR3 amino acids: CAWSSPGAPAQHF. The CDR3 bases are TGTGCCTGGAGTTCTCCCGGGGCGCCGGCCCAGCATTTT. Full variable domain (rest looked up from reference TRBV30 and TRBJ1-5): SQTIHQWPATLVQPVGSPLSLECTVEGTSNPNLYWYRQAAGRGLQLLFYSVGIGQISSEVPQNLSASRPQDRQFILSSKKLLLSDSGFYLCAWSSPGAPAQHFGDGTRLSIL.

The V gene is TRBV18, the J gene TRBJ2-7; D may be TRBD2 (6 bases). V was pared by 5 bases and J by 6 bases, with 17 bases between. The germline V gene has CDR1 KGHSH and CDR2 LQKENI. The CDR3 consists of 14 residues. CDR3 DNA: TGTGCCAGCTCAACCGGGACTGCAAAGCTCGAGCAGTACTTC. Protein product: CASSTGTAKLEQYF.

The chain joins TRBV6-5 to TRBJ2-4, with D hard to call. The CDR3 has 13 amino acids. Germline values: CDR1 MNHEY, CDR2 SVGAGI. The V end was cut by 10 bases, the J end by 0 bases, with 10 bases between. Here the CDR3 reads CATRNLAKNIQYF. The CDR3 bases are TGTGCCACCCGGAATCTAGCCAAAAACATTCAGTACTTC.

The J gene is TRBJ1-5, the V gene TRBV10-3, with D maybe TRBD1 (6 bases). The CDR3 is 16 amino acids. Trimming cost V 0 bases and J 1 base, with 10 bases left between them. Germline V lookup: CDR1 ENHRY, CDR2 SYGVKD. CDR3 sequence reads: CAISESGAVSNQPQHF. The CDR3 DNA follows: TGTGCCATCAGTGAGTCGGGGGCGGTAAGCAATCAGCCCCAGCATTTT.

The J gene is TRBJ1-2, the V gene TRBV5-1, with D uncertain. V was pared by 4 bases and J by 1 base, with 17 bases between. The CDR3 has 16 residues. The V gene's germline CDR1 is SGHRS and CDR2 YFSETQ. DNA of the CDR3: TGCGCCAGCAGCGATCGGGGTAGCGCGGTTAACTATGGCTACACCTTC. Its translation is CASSDRGSAVNYGYTF.

The V and J genes are TRBV5-1 and TRBJ1-2; 10 bases map to TRBD1. The junction had 4 bases not matched to a gene; V was cut back by 2 bases and J by 3 bases. In germline, CDR1 is SGHRS, CDR2 YFSETQ. The length of the CDR3 is 15 residues. The CDR3 nucleotides are TGCGCCAGCAGCTTTGGGACAGGGGATTACTATGGCTACACCTTC. Translating it yields CASSFGTGDYYGYTF.

This chain links TRBV18 with TRBJ2-1; TRBD1 agrees at 10 bases. The ends lost 4 bases at V and 6 bases at J; junction bases unmatched: 9. Germline V gene lookup returns CDR1 KGHSH and CDR2 LQKENI. The length of the CDR3 is 16 residues. The CDR3 spells CASSLRSGQGRNEQFF. The CDR3 DNA sequence: TGTGCCAGCTCACTAAGGTCGGGACAGGGGCGCAATGAGCAGTTCTTC.

The V gene is TRBV11-3, the J gene TRBJ2-2; D perhaps matches TRBD2 (5 bases). The CDR3 has 16 residues. Trimming shortened V by 4 bases and J by 6 bases, and 18 bases separated the two germline ends. Germline V gives CDR1 SGHNT, CDR2 YENEEA. The chain's CDR3 is CASSSPVYRAAGELFF. CDR3 sequence (DNA): TGTGCCAGCAGCTCCCCCGTTTACCGAGCGGCCGGGGAGCTGTTTTTT.

CDR3: CASMGLFSYNSPLHF. CDR3 DNA sequence: TGTGCCAGCATGGGGCTCTTCTCCTATAATTCACCCCTCCACTTT. The genes are TRBV11-2 and TRBJ1-6, with TRBD1 as a possible D gene (5 bases). The V end was cut by 7 bases, the J end by 0 bases, with 10 bases between. CDR3 length equals 15 residues. Germline V lookup: CDR1 SGHAT, CDR2 FQNNGV.

The rearrangement joins TRBV4-2 to TRBJ2-5; TRBD2 aligns across 9 bases. Losses at the gene ends were 1 base for V and 6 bases for J; bases not matched to a gene: 9. The CDR3 runs to 16 residues. Looked up from germline, CDR1 is LGHNA and CDR2 is YNFKEQ. In DNA form, the CDR3 reads TGTGCCAGCAGCCAAGCGGCGGGCGGGGGGGTGAAGACCCAGTACTTC. As protein: CASSQAAGGGVKTQYF.

The chain has TRBV30 and TRBJ1-6; 9 bases are a match to TRBD1. Germline V CDR1 and CDR2: GTSNPN, SVGIG (reference sequence). The ends lost 4 bases at V and 6 bases at J; junction bases unmatched: 4. The CDR3 consists of 14 residues. CDR3: CAWKMTGGNSPLHF. CDR3 bases: TGTGCCTGGAAAATGACAGGGGGTAATTCACCCCTCCACTTT.

The chain has TRBV3-1 (or the pseudogene TRBV3-2) and TRBJ1-2; TRBD1 might be the D (5 bases). Trimming pared 4 bases from V and 3 bases from J, leaving 9 bases between. CDR3 size: 13 residues. Germline V lookup: CDR1 LGHDT, CDR2 YNNKEL (reference sequence). CDR3 sequence: CASSPRVDYGYTF. The CDR3 coding sequence is TGTGCCAGCAGCCCCAGGGTGGACTATGGCTACACCTTC.

The chain has TRBV2 and TRBJ1-2, with TRBD1 matching over 7 bases. Germline V gene data show CDR1 as SNHLY and CDR2 as FYNNEI. The trim removed 6 bases at V and 8 bases at J, leaving 15 bases unmatched. This CDR3 has 15 amino acids. CDR3 amino acids: CASSSQGQPLGGYTF. In DNA form, the CDR3 reads TGTGCCAGCAGCAGTCAGGGACAGCCCCTAGGAGGCTACACCTTC. Drawing the rest from reference TRBV2 and TRBJ1-2, the complete variable domain is EPEVTQTPSHQVTQMGQEVILRCVPISNHLYFYWYRQILGQKVEFLVSFYNNEISEKSEIFDDQFSVERPDGSNFTLKIRSTKLEDSAMYFCASSSQGQPLGGYTFGSGTRLTVV.